The present T cell receptor (beta chain) was sequenced within a study of T cells after yellow fever vaccination. Overall study: Libraries from low-cell-number fractions were prepared with the SMART-Seq v4 Ultra Low Input RNA kit.

By 5'RACE template switching, TCR cDNA was produced, with a universal primer site and UMIs added in the process. TCRdb redid the calling of the 5' RACE reads with MiXCR, one entry per CDR3 protein. The data contain 300,000 to 400,000 distinct CDR3 sequences, less than 9.5% of them singletons. This clonotype has just a few counts. The sequencing here drew on PBMCs, taken approximately 40 days after the first yellow fever vaccination. This TCR was recovered from a man aged 18 to 35 who received the YFV17D yellow fever vaccine.

The CDR3 DNA reads TGTGCCAGCAGCTTAGCCCCAGGGGGCTCCTACAATGAGCAGTTCTTC. It translates to CASSLAPGGSYNEQFF. The chain is built from TRBV7-6 and TRBJ2-1; TRBD1 agrees at 7 bases. The CDR3 totals 16 residues. The germline V gene has CDR1 SGHVS and CDR2 FNYEAQ. With V trimmed by 0 bases and J by 0 bases, 2 bases remained unmatched.